This note documents a single T cell receptor (beta chain) sequence. Which antigen it targets is not known. Base qualities are not at hand, and no much larger clone is one base apart. This specimen comes from a study of OX40 agonist ivuxolimab in advanced cancers. About the study as a whole: Ivuxolimab, which targeted the costimulatory receptor OX40 (CD134), was an agonistic, fully human IgG2 monoclonal antibody. Intravenous ivuxolimab was administered to patients every 2 weeks at six dose levels: 0.01, 0.1, 0.3, 1.5, 3 and 10 mg/kg. The paper describes the monotherapy dose-escalation part (N of about 50 patients) of the phase I trial of ivuxolimab. Prior anti-PD-1, anti-PD-L1 or anti-CTLA-4 therapy was permitted, and checkpoint inhibitors had been received by roughly two fifths of dose-escalation patients. Partial responses occurred in three dose-escalation patients, of whom one had hepatocellular carcinoma and two had cutaneous melanoma. In the dose-escalation cohort, 82.7% of patients were male, and the mean age was around 60 years, with a range of 23 to 79. Peripheral TCRbeta sequencing was intended to test whether TCR sequence diversity was altered and clonal T-cell expansion was caused by ivuxolimab. Of the 50 or so patients in dose escalation, about 20 had hepatocellular carcinoma, some 15 had melanoma, 9 had renal cell carcinoma and 9 had head and neck cancer. Study-level results and caveats: At doses from 0.1 to 3.0 mg/kg, clonal expansion was seen in both CD4+ and CD8+ blood T cells between baseline and week 6. Low levels of normalized T-cell clonal expansion were also seen in some nonresponding patients. The antigen specificity of the peripheral T cells that underwent clonal expansion was not determined. In the 0.1-3.0 mg/kg groups, partial responders had among the lowest normalized peripheral clonal expansion, particularly in CD8+ T cells. After ivuxolimab, expanded clones were on average more numerous among CD8+ T cells than among CD4+ T cells.

Patients with a history of autoimmune disease or receiving systemic immunosuppression were excluded from the trial. Peripheral blood for TCR sequencing was collected from all dose cohorts at baseline, on cycle 4 day 1, and on cycle 7 day 1. The samples were drawn from a first-in-human, open-label, multicenter phase I dose-escalation trial of ivuxolimab. The trial enrolled adults with locally advanced or metastatic head and neck squamous cell, hepatocellular, melanoma or renal cell carcinoma. Before TCR sequencing, CD4+ and CD8+ T cells were separately sorted from peripheral blood. For sequencing of the TCRbeta CDR3 region, genomic DNA was extracted from the sorted cells. TCRbeta CDR3 regions were sequenced using the immunoSEQ Assay. TCRdb retrieved this table from immuneACCESS and kept in-frame rearrangements only. Not all clones are present; in checked studies, unresolved V genes account for under half, and no reason is known for the remainder. The sample table holds about 96,000 clones, of which about 84% were seen once. The top ten hold 5.8% of the sample.

Specimen: CD4+ or CD8+ T cells sorted from blood, collected in a trial of the OX40 agonist ivuxolimab. The receptor's source is an adult with an advanced solid tumor such as melanoma, head and neck, liver or kidney cancer.

The encoded CDR3 is CASRGWTAGTGELFF. In nucleotide form, the sequence is TGTGCCAGCAGAGGCTGGACGGCGGGCACCGGGGAGCTGTTTTTT. The chain links TRBV6-1 with TRBJ2-2; the best D guess is TRBD2, with 5 bases matching. The CDR3 runs 15 residues from the cysteine to the phenylalanine. The read is trimmed to its CDR3 DNA, 45 bases read in frame from base 1. V is pared back by 6 bases and J by 4 bases, with 15 bases lying between the germline termini. CDR1 and CDR2 (MNHNS, SASEGT) derive from the germline V gene.